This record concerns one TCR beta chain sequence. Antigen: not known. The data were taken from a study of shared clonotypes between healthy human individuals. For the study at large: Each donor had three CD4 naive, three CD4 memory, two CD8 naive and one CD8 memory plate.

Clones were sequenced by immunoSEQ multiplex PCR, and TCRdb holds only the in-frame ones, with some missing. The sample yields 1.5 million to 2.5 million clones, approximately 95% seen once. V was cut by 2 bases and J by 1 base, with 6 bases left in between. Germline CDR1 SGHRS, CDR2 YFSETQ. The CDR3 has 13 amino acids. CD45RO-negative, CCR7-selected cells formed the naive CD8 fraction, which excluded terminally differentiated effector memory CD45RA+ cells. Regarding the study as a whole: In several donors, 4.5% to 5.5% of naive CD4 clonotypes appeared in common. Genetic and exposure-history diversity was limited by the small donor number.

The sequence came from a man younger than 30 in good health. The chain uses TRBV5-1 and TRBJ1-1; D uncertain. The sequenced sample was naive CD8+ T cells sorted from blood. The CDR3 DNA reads TGCGCCAGCAGCTTTAAGAAGAACACTGAAGCTTTCTTT. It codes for CASSFKKNTEAFF.